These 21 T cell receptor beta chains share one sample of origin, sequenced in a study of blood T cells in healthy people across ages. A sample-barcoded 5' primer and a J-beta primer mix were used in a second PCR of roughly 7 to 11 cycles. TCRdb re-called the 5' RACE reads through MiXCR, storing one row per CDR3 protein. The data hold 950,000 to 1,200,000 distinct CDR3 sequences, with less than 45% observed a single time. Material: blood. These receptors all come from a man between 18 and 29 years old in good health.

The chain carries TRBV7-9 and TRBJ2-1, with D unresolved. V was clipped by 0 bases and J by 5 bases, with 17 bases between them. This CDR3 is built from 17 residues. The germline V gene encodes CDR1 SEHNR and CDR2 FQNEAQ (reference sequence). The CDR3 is CASSLASDGRGNNEQFF. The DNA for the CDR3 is TGTGCCAGCAGCTTAGCCTCTGATGGCAGAGGAAACAATGAGCAGTTCTTC.

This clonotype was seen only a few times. The CDR3 nucleotides are TGCAGTGCTAGAAAGGCTAGCGGGGGGGCCGATGAGCAGTTCTTC. It is translated as CSARKASGGADEQFF. The chain uses TRBV20-1 and TRBJ2-1; 12 bases map to TRBD2. The V gene's germline CDR1 is DFQATT and CDR2 SNEGSKA (reference sequence). This CDR3 is built from 15 residues. V gave up 2 bases and J gave up 8 bases; unmatched junction bases: 7.

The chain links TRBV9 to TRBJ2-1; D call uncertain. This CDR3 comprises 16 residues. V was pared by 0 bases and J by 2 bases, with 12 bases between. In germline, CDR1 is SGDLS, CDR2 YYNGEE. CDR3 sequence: CASSVGDVLAYNEQFF. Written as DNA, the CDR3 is TGTGCCAGCAGCGTAGGAGATGTGTTGGCCTACAATGAGCAGTTCTTC.

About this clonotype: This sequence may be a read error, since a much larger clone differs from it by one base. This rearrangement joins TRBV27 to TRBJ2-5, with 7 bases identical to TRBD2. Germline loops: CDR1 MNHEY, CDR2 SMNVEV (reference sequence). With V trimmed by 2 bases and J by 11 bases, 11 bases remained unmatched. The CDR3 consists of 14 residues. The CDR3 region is CASSLDISGNEQYF. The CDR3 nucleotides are TGTGCCAGCAGTTTAGACATAAGCGGGAATGAGCAGTACTTC.

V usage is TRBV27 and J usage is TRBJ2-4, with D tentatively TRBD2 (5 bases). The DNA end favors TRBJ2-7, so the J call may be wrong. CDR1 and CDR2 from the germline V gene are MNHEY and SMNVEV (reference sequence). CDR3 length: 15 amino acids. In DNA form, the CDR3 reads TGTGCCAGCAGTCTCCGGACTCCGTTTGGCGGCGAGCAGTACTTC. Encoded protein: CASSLRTPFGGEQYF.

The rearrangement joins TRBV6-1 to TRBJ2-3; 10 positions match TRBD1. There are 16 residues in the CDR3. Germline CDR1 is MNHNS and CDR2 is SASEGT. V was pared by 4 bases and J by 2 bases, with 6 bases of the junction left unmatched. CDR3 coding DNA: TGTGCCAGCAGTGGCTGGACAGGGGGATTCACAGATACGCAGTATTTT. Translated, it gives CASSGWTGGFTDTQYF.

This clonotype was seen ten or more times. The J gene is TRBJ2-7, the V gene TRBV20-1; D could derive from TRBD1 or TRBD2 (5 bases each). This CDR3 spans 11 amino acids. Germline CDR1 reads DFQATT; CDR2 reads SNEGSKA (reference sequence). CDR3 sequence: CSIGTSYEQYF. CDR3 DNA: TGCAGCATAGGGACGTCCTACGAGCAGTACTTC.

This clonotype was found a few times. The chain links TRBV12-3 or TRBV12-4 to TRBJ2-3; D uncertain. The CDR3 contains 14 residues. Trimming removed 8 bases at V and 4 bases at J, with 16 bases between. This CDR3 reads CASYFSPGADTQYF. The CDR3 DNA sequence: TGTGCCAGCTACTTTAGCCCAGGCGCAGATACGCAGTATTTT.

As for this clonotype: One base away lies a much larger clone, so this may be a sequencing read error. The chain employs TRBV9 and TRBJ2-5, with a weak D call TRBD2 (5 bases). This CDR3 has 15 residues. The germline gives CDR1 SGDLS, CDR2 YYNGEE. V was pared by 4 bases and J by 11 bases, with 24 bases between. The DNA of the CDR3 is TGTGCCAGCAGCCCATCGGGTTTAGTCGGGAATGAGCAGTACTTC. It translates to CASSPSGLVGNEQYF.

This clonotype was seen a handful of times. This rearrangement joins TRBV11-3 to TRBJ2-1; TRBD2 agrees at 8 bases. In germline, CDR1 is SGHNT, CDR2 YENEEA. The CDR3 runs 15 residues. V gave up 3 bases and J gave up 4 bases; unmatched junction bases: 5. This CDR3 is CASSFRGGPYNEQFF. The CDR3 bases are TGTGCCAGCAGCTTCCGGGGGGGTCCTTACAATGAGCAGTTCTTC.

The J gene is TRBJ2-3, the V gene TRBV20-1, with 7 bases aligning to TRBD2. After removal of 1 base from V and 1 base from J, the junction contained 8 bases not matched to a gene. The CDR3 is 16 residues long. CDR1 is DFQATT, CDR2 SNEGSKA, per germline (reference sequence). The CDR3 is CSARAHGTTRTDTQYF. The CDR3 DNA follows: TGCAGTGCTAGAGCCCACGGGACTACACGCACAGATACGCAGTATTTT.

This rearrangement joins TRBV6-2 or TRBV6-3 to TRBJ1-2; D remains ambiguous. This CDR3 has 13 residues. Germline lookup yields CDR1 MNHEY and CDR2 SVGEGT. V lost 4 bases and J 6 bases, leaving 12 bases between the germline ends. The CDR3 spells CASSSNFPDGYTF. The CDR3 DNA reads TGTGCCAGCAGTTCAAACTTCCCGGATGGCTACACCTTC.

CDR3 amino acids: CAWSVHRDTYEQYF. Here the CDR3 DNA reads TGTGCCTGGAGTGTACATAGGGACACCTACGAGCAGTACTTC. The chain recombines TRBV30 with TRBJ2-7; maybe TRBD1 (6 bases). Deletions cut 0 bases from V and 2 bases from J, with 11 bases between. The CDR3 is 14 amino acids. Germline CDR1 reads GTSNPN; CDR2 reads SVGIG (reference sequence).

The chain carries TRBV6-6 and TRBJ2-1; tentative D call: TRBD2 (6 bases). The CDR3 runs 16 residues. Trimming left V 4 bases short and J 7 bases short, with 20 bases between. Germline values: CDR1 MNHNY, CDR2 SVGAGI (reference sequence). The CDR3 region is CASSCSFGGQGNEQFF. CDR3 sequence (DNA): TGTGCCAGCAGTTGCTCGTTCGGGGGTCAAGGGAATGAGCAGTTCTTC.

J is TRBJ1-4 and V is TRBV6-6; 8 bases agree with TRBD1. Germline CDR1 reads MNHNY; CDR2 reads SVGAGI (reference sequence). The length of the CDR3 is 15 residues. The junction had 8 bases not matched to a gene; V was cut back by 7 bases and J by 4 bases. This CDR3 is CASTRDRGLNEKLFF. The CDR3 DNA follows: TGTGCCAGCACCAGAGACAGGGGCCTTAATGAAAAACTGTTTTTT.

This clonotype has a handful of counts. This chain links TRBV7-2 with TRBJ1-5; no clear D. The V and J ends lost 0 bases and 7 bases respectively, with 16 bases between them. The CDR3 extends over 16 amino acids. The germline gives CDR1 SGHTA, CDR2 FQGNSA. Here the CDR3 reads CASSLAPNVRGQPQHF. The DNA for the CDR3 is TGTGCCAGCAGCTTAGCTCCAAACGTTCGCGGACAGCCCCAGCATTTT.

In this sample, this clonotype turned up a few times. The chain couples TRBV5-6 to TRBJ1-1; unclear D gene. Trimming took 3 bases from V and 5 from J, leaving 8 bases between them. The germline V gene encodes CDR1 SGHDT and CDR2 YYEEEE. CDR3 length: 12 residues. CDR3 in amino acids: CASSSRRTEAFF. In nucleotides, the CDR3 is TGTGCCAGCAGCTCCCGACGGACTGAAGCTTTCTTT.

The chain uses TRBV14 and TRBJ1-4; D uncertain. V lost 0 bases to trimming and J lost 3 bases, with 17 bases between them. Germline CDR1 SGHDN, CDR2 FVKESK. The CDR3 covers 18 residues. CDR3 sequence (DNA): TGTGCCAGCAGCCAAGATGATCGACTTTATACTCCTAATGAAAAACTGTTTTTT. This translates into CASSQDDRLYTPNEKLFF.

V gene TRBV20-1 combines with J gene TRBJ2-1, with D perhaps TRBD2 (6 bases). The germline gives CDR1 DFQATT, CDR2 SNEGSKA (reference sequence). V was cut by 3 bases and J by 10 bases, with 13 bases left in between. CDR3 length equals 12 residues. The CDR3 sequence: CSASGGSYEQFF. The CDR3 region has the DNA TGCAGTGCTAGCGGGGGTTCCTACGAGCAGTTCTTC.

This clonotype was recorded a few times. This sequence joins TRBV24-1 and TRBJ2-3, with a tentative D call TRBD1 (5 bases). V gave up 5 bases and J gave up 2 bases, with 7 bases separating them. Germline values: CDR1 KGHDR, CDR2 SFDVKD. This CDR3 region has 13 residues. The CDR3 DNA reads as TGTGCCACCAGTGGGACACCCACAGATACGCAGTATTTT. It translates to CATSGTPTDTQYF.

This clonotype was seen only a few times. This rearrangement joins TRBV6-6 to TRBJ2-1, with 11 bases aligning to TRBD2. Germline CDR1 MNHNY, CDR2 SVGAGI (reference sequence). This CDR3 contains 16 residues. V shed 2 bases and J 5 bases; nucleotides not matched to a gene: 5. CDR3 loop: CASSYGGLAANNEQFF. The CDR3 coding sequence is TGTGCCAGCAGTTACGGGGGACTAGCGGCAAACAATGAGCAGTTCTTC.